A selection of T cell receptor beta chains follows, all from one sample in a study of OX40 agonist ivuxolimab in advanced cancers. The table came from immunoSEQ multiplex PCR; TCRdb's copy has only in-frame clones and leaves some out. The sample lists tens of thousands of clones, about 91% occurring once. The material sequenced was CD4+ or CD8+ T cells sorted from blood, taken in a trial of the OX40 agonist ivuxolimab. All receptors derive from an adult with an advanced solid tumor such as melanoma, head and neck, liver or kidney cancer. The CDR3 runs from the conserved cysteine through the conserved F or W. Each record gives: D gene, clone size, V gene, J gene, CDR3 length, CDR3 protein, CDR3 DNA. D genes are given only for firm matches. Some rows mark clone size as missing; the rest say once, few, many or name a class of expanded clone.

D: -; size: -; V: TRBV28; J: TRBJ1-3; length: 16; CDR3: CASSHDGTYSGNTIYF; DNA: TGTGCCAGCAGCCACGATGGGACCTACTCTGGAAACACCATATATTTT
D: TRBD1; size: -; V: TRBV2; J: TRBJ2-7; length: 15; CDR3: CASIEQGALSYEQYF; DNA: TGTGCCAGCATTGAGCAGGGGGCTCTGTCCTACGAGCAGTACTTC
D: TRBD1; size: -; V: TRBV7-6; J: TRBJ1-1; length: 14; CDR3: CASSKRTGSTEAFF; DNA: TGTGCCAGCAGTAAACGGACAGGTTCCACTGAAGCTTTCTTT
D: -; size: -; V: TRBV28; J: TRBJ2-7; length: 14; CDR3: CASSVRTTDYEQYF; DNA: TGTGCCAGCAGTGTCCGTACGACAGACTACGAGCAGTACTTC
D: -; size: -; V: TRBV6-6; J: TRBJ1-3; length: 16; CDR3: CASASKGGSAGNTIYF; DNA: TGTGCCAGCGCATCCAAAGGGGGGTCGGCGGGAAACACCATATATTTT
D: TRBD2; size: once; V: TRBV5-1; J: TRBJ2-7; length: 14; CDR3: CASSQTSGSHEQYF; DNA: TGCGCCAGCAGCCAGACTAGCGGGAGCCACGAGCAGTACTTC
D: -; size: -; V: TRBV9; J: TRBJ1-4; length: 15; CDR3: CASSVGARGDEKLFF; DNA: TGTGCCAGCAGCGTAGGAGCGAGGGGGGATGAAAAACTGTTTTTT
D: TRBD1; size: -; V: TRBV10-2; J: TRBJ1-4; length: 16; CDR3: CASSGVGDRGYEKLFF; DNA: TGCGCCAGCAGTGGAGTTGGGGACAGGGGATATGAAAAACTGTTTTTT
D: -; size: few; V: TRBV2; J: TRBJ1-2; length: 11; CDR3: CASAPDYGYTF; DNA: TGTGCCAGCGCCCCGGACTATGGCTACACCTTC
D: -; size: once; V: TRBV9; J: TRBJ2-7; length: 14; CDR3: CASSEGGNMDEQYF; DNA: TGTGCCAGCAGCGAGGGGGGTAATATGGACGAGCAGTACTTC
D: -; size: -; V: TRBV5-1; J: TRBJ2-2; length: 13; CDR3: CASSSSDAGELFF; DNA: TGCGCCAGCAGCTCATCGGACGCCGGGGAGCTGTTTTTT
D: -; size: -; V: TRBV28; J: TRBJ1-5; length: 15; CDR3: CASSRPDEGNQPQHF; DNA: TGTGCCAGCAGCAGGCCAGACGAGGGCAATCAGCCCCAGCATTTT
D: -; size: -; V: TRBV29-1; J: TRBJ2-5; length: 11; CDR3: CSVGKGETQYF; DNA: TGCAGCGTGGGGAAGGGGGAGACCCAGTACTTC
D: -; size: -; V: TRBV28; J: TRBJ2-7; length: 15; CDR3: CASSLPQGPFYEQYF; DNA: TGTGCCAGCAGTTTACCCCAGGGGCCGTTTTACGAGCAGTACTTC
D: TRBD1; size: -; V: TRBV27; J: TRBJ1-2; length: 15; CDR3: CASSLIGQGADGYTF; DNA: TGTGCCAGCAGTTTAATCGGGCAGGGGGCGGATGGCTACACCTTC
D: -; size: -; V: TRBV5-1; J: TRBJ2-3; length: 13; CDR3: CASGPHSTDTQYF; DNA: TGCGCCAGCGGGCCCCATAGCACAGATACGCAGTATTTT
D: -; size: -; V: TRBV15; J: TRBJ2-5; length: 12; CDR3: CATSRDQETQYF; DNA: TGTGCCACCAGCAGAGACCAAGAGACCCAGTACTTC
D: -; size: -; V: TRBV5-1; J: TRBJ1-4; length: 15; CDR3: CASGPTGTKGEKLFF; DNA: TGCGCCAGCGGGCCTACCGGGACAAAGGGTGAAAAACTGTTTTTT
D: -; size: -; V: TRBV19; J: TRBJ2-5; length: 13; CDR3: CASSIGSSETQYF; DNA: TGTGCCAGTAGTATAGGATCATCAGAGACCCAGTACTTC
D: -; size: -; V: TRBV7-2; J: TRBJ2-3; length: 13; CDR3: CASSPDPTDTQYF; DNA: TGTGCCAGCAGCCCAGACCCCACAGATACGCAGTATTTT
D: -; size: -; V: TRBV4-2; J: TRBJ2-5; length: 14; CDR3: CASSQELQGETQYF; DNA: TGTGCCAGCAGCCAAGAGTTGCAGGGGGAGACCCAGTACTTC
D: -; size: -; V: TRBV29-1; J: TRBJ2-1; length: 12; CDR3: CSALTPAAEQFF; DNA: TGCAGCGCTTTAACCCCGGCCGCTGAGCAGTTCTTC
D: -; size: -; V: TRBV4-1; J: TRBJ2-7; length: 15; CDR3: CASSLNPSISYEQYF; DNA: TGCGCCAGCAGCCTAAACCCGAGTATCTCCTACGAGCAGTACTTC
D: -; size: -; V: TRBV7-3; J: TRBJ2-1; length: 15; CDR3: CASSPLSVGYNEQFF; DNA: TGTGCCAGCAGCCCCCTTTCGGTGGGGTACAATGAGCAGTTCTTC
D: -; size: -; V: TRBV29-1; J: TRBJ2-1; length: 17; CDR3: CSGANVRGTSSYNEQFF; DNA: TGCAGCGGGGCAAACGTGCGGGGAACCAGCTCCTACAATGAGCAGTTCTTC
D: -; size: -; V: TRBV10-2; J: TRBJ2-1; length: 14; CDR3: CASSANGHRNEQFF; DNA: TGCGCCAGCAGTGCGAATGGACACCGCAATGAGCAGTTCTTC
D: -; size: -; V: TRBV11-2; J: TRBJ2-7; length: 16; CDR3: CASSPIRKGLWNEQYF; DNA: TGTGCCAGCAGCCCGATTAGAAAGGGTCTTTGGAACGAGCAGTACTTC
D: -; size: -; V: TRBV6-1; J: TRBJ1-4; length: 13; CDR3: CASGLHRAEKLFF; DNA: TGTGCCAGTGGCCTGCACAGGGCGGAAAAACTGTTTTTT
D: -; size: -; V: TRBV30; J: TRBJ1-2; length: 12; CDR3: CAWSGGVGGYTF; DNA: TGTGCCTGGAGTGGGGGGGTAGGCGGCTACACCTTC
D: -; size: -; V: TRBV5-1; J: TRBJ2-5; length: 15; CDR3: CASSLGLGGLETQYF; DNA: TGCGCCAGCAGCTTGGGACTGGGGGGCTTAGAGACCCAGTACTTC
D: TRBD1; size: -; V: TRBV30; J: TRBJ1-2; length: 12; CDR3: CAWTTGGYGYTF; DNA: TGTGCCTGGACTACAGGGGGCTATGGCTACACCTTC
D: TRBD2; size: -; V: TRBV6-4; J: TRBJ2-1; length: 14; CDR3: CASSILAGYNEQFF; DNA: TGTGCCAGCAGTATACTAGCGGGGTACAATGAGCAGTTCTTC
D: -; size: -; V: TRBV11-2; J: TRBJ2-3; length: 11; CDR3: CASSLSDTQYF; DNA: TGTGCCAGCAGCTTATCAGATACGCAGTATTTT
D: -; size: -; V: TRBV11-2; J: TRBJ2-1; length: 16; CDR3: CASNLPHRVRGNEQFF; DNA: TGTGCCAGCAACCTTCCACACAGGGTCAGGGGCAATGAGCAGTTCTTC
D: -; size: once; V: TRBV19; J: TRBJ2-7; length: 13; CDR3: CASSTTGNREQYF; DNA: TGTGCCAGTAGTACCACAGGGAATCGCGAGCAGTACTTC
D: -; size: -; V: TRBV9; J: TRBJ2-7; length: 13; CDR3: CASSVPETYEQYF; DNA: TGTGCCAGCAGCGTTCCGGAGACCTACGAGCAGTACTTC
D: TRBD1; size: -; V: TRBV19; J: TRBJ1-3; length: 14; CDR3: CASSMGQGGNTIYF; DNA: TGTGCCAGTAGTATGGGACAGGGAGGAAACACCATATATTTT
D: -; size: -; V: TRBV19; J: TRBJ1-2; length: 12; CDR3: CASSEGIYGYTF; DNA: TGTGCCAGTAGTGAGGGGATCTATGGCTACACCTTC
D: TRBD1; size: -; V: TRBV18; J: TRBJ2-7; length: 15; CDR3: CASSNGTGPTYEQYF; DNA: TGTGCCAGCTCAAACGGGACAGGTCCCACCTACGAGCAGTACTTC
D: TRBD2; size: -; V: TRBV9; J: TRBJ2-3; length: 17; CDR3: CASSVATLAGGRDTQYF; DNA: TGTGCCAGCAGCGTAGCTACCCTAGCGGGAGGCCGGGATACGCAGTATTTT
D: TRBD1; size: -; V: TRBV28; J: TRBJ1-5; length: 17; CDR3: CASSRPGQGANNQPQHF; DNA: TGTGCCAGCAGTCGACCGGGACAGGGGGCGAACAATCAGCCCCAGCATTTT
D: -; size: -; V: TRBV7-2; J: TRBJ1-1; length: 14; CDR3: CASSLVGQAPGAFF; DNA: TGTGCCAGCAGCTTAGTTGGTCAGGCGCCCGGGGCTTTCTTT
D: -; size: -; V: TRBV30; J: TRBJ1-6; length: 11; CDR3: CAWGSTSPLHF; DNA: TGTGCCTGGGGTTCTACTTCACCCCTCCACTTT
D: TRBD1; size: -; V: TRBV10-3; J: TRBJ2-2; length: 15; CDR3: CAISRRQGNTGELFF; DNA: TGTGCCATCAGTAGGAGACAGGGGAACACCGGGGAGCTGTTTTTT
D: -; size: -; V: TRBV4-2; J: TRBJ2-3; length: 15; CDR3: CASSSRPSPTDTQYF; DNA: TGTGCCAGCTCCTCACGGCCTAGCCCCACAGATACGCAGTATTTT
D: -; size: -; V: TRBV27; J: TRBJ1-1; length: 14; CDR3: CASSLTLRLGEAFF; DNA: TGTGCCAGCAGTTTGACCCTAAGGTTGGGTGAAGCTTTCTTT
D: -; size: -; V: TRBV11-2; J: TRBJ2-7; length: 14; CDR3: CASSPGTPQDEQYF; DNA: TGTGCCAGCAGCCCCGGGACGCCTCAGGACGAGCAGTACTTC
D: TRBD1; size: -; V: TRBV19; J: TRBJ1-2; length: 13; CDR3: CASSSQGRYGYTF; DNA: TGTGCCAGTAGTTCACAGGGGAGGTATGGCTACACCTTC
D: -; size: -; V: TRBV21-1; J: TRBJ1-5; length: 16; CDR3: CASSKDSDRDNQPQHF; DNA: TGTGCCAGCAGCAAAGATTCCGACAGGGACAATCAGCCCCAGCATTTT
D: TRBD1; size: -; V: TRBV5-4; J: TRBJ2-7; length: 14; CDR3: CASSLQGLAYEQYF; DNA: TGTGCCAGCAGCTTACAGGGGCTAGCCTACGAGCAGTACTTC
D: -; size: -; V: TRBV7-2; J: TRBJ1-1; length: 14; CDR3: CASSFGTSNTEAFF; DNA: TGTGCCAGCAGCTTCGGAACCTCGAACACTGAAGCTTTCTTT
D: TRBD1; size: -; V: TRBV4-1; J: TRBJ2-4; length: 14; CDR3: CASSPGTGVHIQYF; DNA: TGCGCCTCCTCCCCCGGGACAGGGGTGCACATTCAGTACTTC
D: TRBD1; size: -; V: TRBV27; J: TRBJ1-1; length: 14; CDR3: CASRSHRGLTEAFF; DNA: TGTGCCAGCCGATCTCACAGGGGGCTCACTGAAGCTTTCTTT
D: -; size: -; V: TRBV6-5; J: TRBJ2-1; length: 11; CDR3: CASSSVYEQFF; DNA: TGTGCCAGCAGTTCGGTGTATGAGCAGTTCTTC
D: -; size: -; V: TRBV5-1; J: TRBJ2-7; length: 15; CDR3: CASSLDQGPLGEQYF; DNA: TGCGCCAGCAGCTTGGATCAGGGGCCCCTGGGCGAGCAGTACTTC